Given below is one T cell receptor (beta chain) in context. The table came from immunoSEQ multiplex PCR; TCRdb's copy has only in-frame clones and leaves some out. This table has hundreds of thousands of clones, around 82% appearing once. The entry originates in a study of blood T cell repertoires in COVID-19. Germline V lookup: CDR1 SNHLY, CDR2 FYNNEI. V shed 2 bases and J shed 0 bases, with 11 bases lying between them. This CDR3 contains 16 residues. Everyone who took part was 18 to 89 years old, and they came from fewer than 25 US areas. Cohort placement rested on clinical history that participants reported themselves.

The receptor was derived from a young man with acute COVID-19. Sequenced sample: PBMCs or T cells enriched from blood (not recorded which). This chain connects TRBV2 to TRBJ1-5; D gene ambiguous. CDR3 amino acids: CASSEYGRVSNQPQHF. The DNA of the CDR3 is TGTGCCAGCAGTGAATACGGGAGAGTTAGCAATCAGCCCCAGCATTTT.